These T cell receptor beta chains were read from a single sample in a study of OX40 agonist ivuxolimab in advanced cancers. The table came from immunoSEQ multiplex PCR; TCRdb's copy has only in-frame clones and leaves some out. The data hold roughly 93,000 clones, with around 80% observed a single time. Material: CD4+ or CD8+ T cells sorted from blood, obtained in a trial of the OX40 agonist ivuxolimab. All receptors come from an adult with an advanced solid tumor such as melanoma, head and neck, liver or kidney cancer. CDR3s include the opening cysteine and the closing phenylalanine or tryptophan. The order of the fields is CDR3 length, V gene, D gene, clone size, J gene, CDR3 protein, CDR3 DNA. A D gene is named only where the DNA matches it firmly. Clone size is not always given. Where it is, it says once, few, many or a class for expanded clones.

15	TRBV29-1	TRBD1	-	TRBJ2-2	CSVEALTGDTGELFF	TGCAGCGTTGAAGCGCTGACAGGGGACACCGGGGAGCTGTTTTTT
17	TRBV19	TRBD1	-	TRBJ2-2	CASKRDRGLPNTGELFF	TGTGCCAGTAAGAGGGACAGGGGGCTTCCGAACACCGGGGAGCTGTTTTTT
13	TRBV7-9	-	many	TRBJ1-2	CASTSPGIEGYTF	TGTGCCAGCACCAGTCCTGGAATAGAGGGCTACACCTTC
11	TRBV12-5	-	-	TRBJ1-4	CASGLMEKLFF	TGTGCTAGTGGTTTGATGGAAAAACTGTTTTTT
13	TRBV10-3	-	-	TRBJ2-1	CAISESTHNEQFF	TGTGCCATCAGTGAGTCCACACACAATGAGCAGTTCTTC
14	TRBV7-9	-	-	TRBJ2-3	CASSLSGGGDTQYF	TGTGCCAGCAGCTTATCCGGAGGAGGGGATACGCAGTATTTT
16	TRBV7-9	-	-	TRBJ2-6	CASSTGAFSGANVLTF	TGTGCCAGCAGCACTGGGGCCTTCTCTGGGGCCAACGTCCTGACTTTC
14	TRBV27	-	-	TRBJ2-7	CASSPSGYSYEQYF	TGTGCCAGCAGTCCCAGTGGATACTCCTACGAGCAGTACTTC
17	TRBV4-3	TRBD1	-	TRBJ2-1	CASSQRPQGSSYNEQFF	TGCGCCAGCAGCCAGCGCCCACAGGGGAGCTCCTACAATGAGCAGTTCTTC
15	TRBV4-1	-	-	TRBJ1-5	CASSQDRSTNQPQHF	TGCGCCAGCAGCCAAGATAGGTCAACGAATCAGCCCCAGCATTTT
11	TRBV19	-	-	TRBJ2-1	CASSLGREQFF	TGTGCCAGTAGTCTTGGCAGGGAGCAGTTCTTC
16	TRBV7-2	-	-	TRBJ2-5	CASSFTNWGPQETQYF	TGTGCCAGCAGCTTTACCAATTGGGGTCCTCAAGAGACCCAGTACTTC
14	TRBV18	-	once	TRBJ2-5	CASSSPAGEETQYF	TGTGCCAGCTCCTCTCCGGCAGGGGAAGAGACCCAGTACTTC
15	TRBV4-1	-	medium-sized	TRBJ1-1	CASSQESAGRTEAFF	TGCGCCAGCAGCCAAGAGTCGGCAGGGCGCACTGAAGCTTTCTTT
15	TRBV14	-	-	TRBJ1-1	CASSPWVGGNTEAFF	TGTGCCAGCAGCCCATGGGTAGGGGGGAACACTGAAGCTTTCTTT
16	TRBV27	-	-	TRBJ1-4	CASSLKKGASREKLFF	TGTGCCAGCAGTTTAAAGAAAGGGGCCTCTCGTGAAAAACTGTTTTTT
14	TRBV5-1	-	-	TRBJ1-3	CASSLPGVGNTIYF	TGCGCCAGCAGCTTACCCGGGGTTGGAAACACCATATATTTT
15	TRBV13	TRBD1	many	TRBJ2-7	CASSAGTGDSYEQYF	TGTGCCAGCAGCGCTGGGACAGGGGACTCCTACGAGCAGTACTTC
15	TRBV15	-	-	TRBJ2-7	CATSRDSQGSGEQYF	TGTGCCACCAGCAGAGATTCGCAGGGGTCGGGAGAGCAGTACTTC
13	TRBV6-6	TRBD1	-	TRBJ2-7	CASSWTGTYEQYF	TGTGCCAGCAGTTGGACAGGGACCTACGAGCAGTACTTC